This T cell receptor beta chain comes out of a study of low-dose radiotherapy and immunotherapy resistance in tumors. The wider study: One day before radiation and immunotherapy, intravenous cyclophosphamide 200 mg/m2 was administered, with this repeated every two weeks.

First-strand cDNA relied on TRAV- and TRBV-specific primers spanning alpha and beta chains. TCRs underwent roughly 19 PCR cycles of amplification with a constant-region primer and V-primer adapter. In TCRdb, the reads were re-called with MiXCR into one record per CDR3 protein. The sample gives approximately 6,000 distinct CDR3 sequences, about four fifths of which show up once; more than 5.5% is in the top ten. Each donor was administered nivolumab, ipilimumab, aspirin, low-dose cyclophosphamide and low-dose radiotherapy. Advanced solid tumors without tumor-infiltrating lymphocytes were required for inclusion. This TCR derives from a human donor with advanced metastatic prostate, ovarian, gallbladder or colorectal cancer (not recorded which). This table probably holds off-target reads from a library built for another chain.

For the CDR3, the DNA is TGTGCCAGCAGCCGGACAGGGCGAACCTACGATAATAACTATGGCTACACCTTC. Its translation: CASSRTGRTYDNNYGYTF. The chain couples TRBV7-9 to TRBJ1-2; 8 bases align to TRBD1. Germline V gene sequence: CDR1 SEHNR, CDR2 FQNEAQ (reference sequence). The V gene end was trimmed by 5 bases and the J gene end by 1 base; junction bases not matched to a gene: 15. The CDR3 runs to 18 residues. Complete variable domain (other parts from reference TRBV7-9 and TRBJ1-2): DTGVSQNPRHKITKRGQNVTFRCDPISEHNRLYWYRQTLGQGPEFLTYFQNEAQLEKSRLLSDRFSAERPKGSFSTLEIQRTEQGDSAMYLCASSRTGRTYDNNYGYTFGSGTRLTVV.